The 14 T cell receptor beta chains in this list originate from one sample, sequenced in a study of T cells after somatic rescue of genetic block. The table came from immunoSEQ multiplex PCR; TCRdb's copy has only in-frame clones and leaves some out. Of around 70,000 clones listed, approximately 90% were seen once; the top ten hold about 2.9%. Sequenced sample: peripheral blood mononuclear cells (PBMCs). The source is a middle-aged man.

The chain's CDR3 is CASSRAGDTGELFF. The CDR3 nucleotides are TGTGCCAGCTCAAGAGCGGGAGACACCGGGGAGCTGTTTTTT. This chain links TRBV11-2 with TRBJ2-2; the match to TRBD2 covers 8 bases. The CDR3 spans 14 residues. Trimming cost V 8 bases and J 3 bases; bases outside gene matches: 5. Germline CDR1 and CDR2: SGHAT and FQNNGV.

V and J are TRBV27 and TRBJ2-3; no firm D call. The CDR3 sequence is 12 residues long. The V and J ends lost 6 bases and 1 base respectively, with 5 bases between them. Germline V gene data show CDR1 as MNHEY and CDR2 as SMNVEV (reference sequence). CDR3 in DNA: TGTGCCAGCAGCCCAGGCACAGATACGCAGTATTTT. It is translated as CASSPGTDTQYF.

This chain joins TRBV7-8 and TRBJ2-7, with D perhaps assigned TRBD1 or TRBD2 (5 bases each). V shed 6 bases and J shed 4 bases, with 25 bases lying between them. The CDR3 has 17 residues. CDR1 is SGHVS, CDR2 FQNEAQ, per germline. CDR3 DNA: TGTGCCAGCAGTCCAGATATGGGGGATCAAATAAGGTACGAGCAGTACTTC. Its protein product is CASSPDMGDQIRYEQYF.

This clone was counted a single time. Distinct nucleotide sequences in the sample also encode this CDR3. This sequence joins TRBV5-1 and TRBJ2-7; D ambiguous. Trimming stripped 2 bases from V and 1 base from J, with 10 bases between. CDR1 is SGHRS, CDR2 YFSETQ, per germline. The length of the CDR3 is 14 residues. The DNA of the CDR3 is TGCGCCAGCAGCTTTACCACGGCTTCCTACGAGCAGTACTTC. Translating gives CASSFTTASYEQYF.

The CDR3 loop reads CASSQDRGRGRSPLHF. CDR3 coding DNA: TGCGCCAGCAGCCAAGATCGGGGCCGAGGGAGGTCACCCCTCCACTTT. The chain links TRBV4-1 to TRBJ1-6, with D possibly TRBD1 on 5 matching bases. Germline-derived CDR1 and CDR2 are MGHRA and YSYEKL. V gave up 0 bases and J gave up 10 bases, with 16 bases separating them. The CDR3 loop spans 16 amino acids.

DNA of the CDR3: TGTGCCAGCAGTCCCCCGACCGTGAGGAACTATGGCTACACCTTC. Translation: CASSPPTVRNYGYTF. The J gene is TRBJ1-2, the V gene TRBV28; D not resolved. The germline CDR1 and CDR2 sequences are MDHEN and SYDVKM. The CDR3 has 15 residues. The germline V and J ends were trimmed by 5 bases and 2 bases, with 15 bases remaining between them.

The gene calls are TRBV4-2 and TRBJ1-2, with 7 nucleotides matching TRBD1. This CDR3 has 13 amino acids. The germline V gene encodes CDR1 LGHNA and CDR2 YNFKEQ. V was clipped by 0 bases and J by 14 bases; unmatched bases: 9. CDR3 region: CASSQDGQAQSTF. For the CDR3, the DNA is TGTGCCAGCAGCCAAGATGGACAGGCTCAATCGACCTTC.

The rearrangement links TRBV4-3 to TRBJ2-3; 9 bases are a match to TRBD2. Trimming took 0 bases from V and 2 from J; bases not matched to a gene: 6. Germline V CDR1 and CDR2: LGHNA, YSLEER. The CDR3 runs to 17 residues. CDR3 in amino acids: CASSQDPAGGATDTQYF. CDR3 bases: TGCGCCAGCAGCCAAGATCCGGCGGGAGGGGCCACAGATACGCAGTATTTT.

This rearrangement joins TRBV4-3 to TRBJ1-2, with D uncertain. Trimming cost V 1 base and J 3 bases, with 15 bases left between them. Germline CDR1 reads LGHNA; CDR2 reads YSLEER. The CDR3 consists of 16 residues. The CDR3 region is CASSQVGGGHYYGYTF. The CDR3 DNA follows: TGCGCCAGCAGCCAAGTTGGAGGCGGTCATTACTATGGCTACACCTTC.

The CDR3 DNA is TGCAGCGTTGAAGCCCGTCGGGGGGACACTGAAGCTTTCTTT. Its protein is CSVEARRGDTEAFF. The rearrangement joins TRBV29-1 to TRBJ1-1, with D possibly TRBD1 on 5 matching bases. Germline V gene data show CDR1 as SQVTM and CDR2 as ANQGSEA. V lost 1 base, J lost 3 bases, and 12 bases lay in between. The CDR3 has 14 amino acids.

This chain connects TRBV11-2 to TRBJ2-7, with TRBD2 matching over 12 bases. Per the germline V gene, CDR1 is SGHAT and CDR2 is FQNNGV. This CDR3 is built from 15 residues. With 4 bases clipped from V and 9 bases from J, the junction kept 10 bases outside the gene matches. DNA for the CDR3: TGTGCCAGCAGCTCCCTGACTAGCGGGGGCCAGGGGCAGTACTTC. The encoded protein is CASSSLTSGGQGQYF.

The CDR3 loop is CASSPGTGTQPQHF. The CDR3 nucleotides read TGTGCCAGCAGTCCCGGGACAGGGACTCAGCCCCAGCATTTT. The chain joins TRBV27 to TRBJ1-5; TRBD1 aligns across 9 bases. The CDR3 has 14 amino acids. Trimming took 5 bases from V and 6 from J; bases not matched to a gene: 5. Germline CDR1 MNHEY, CDR2 SMNVEV (reference sequence).

V gene TRBV4-1 combines with J gene TRBJ2-4, with 8 bases lining up with TRBD2. Germline lookup yields CDR1 MGHRA and CDR2 YSYEKL. The CDR3 length is 15 residues. V lost 4 bases and J lost 6; bases outside the gene matches: 8. The CDR3 DNA is TGCGCCAGCAGCCGCCGCATTGGACTAGCAAACATTCAGTACTTC. Translation gives CASSRRIGLANIQYF.

This sequence joins TRBV19 and TRBJ2-2; unclear D gene. CDR1 and CDR2 (germline): LNHDA, SQIVND (reference sequence). The ends were cut back, 5 bases at V and 0 bases at J, with 28 bases in the middle. CDR3 size: 21 residues. CDR3 amino acids: CASSHNSEGLSASANTGELFF. The CDR3, as DNA: TGTGCCAGTAGTCACAATTCGGAAGGGCTGAGTGCCTCCGCGAACACCGGGGAGCTGTTTTTT.